This T cell receptor (beta chain) originates from a study of somatic mutations in cytotoxic T cells in rheumatoid arthritis. CDR1 MDHEN and CDR2 SYDVKM come from the germline V gene. The germline V and J ends were trimmed by 4 bases and 6 bases, with 22 bases remaining between them. The CDR3 totals 17 residues. Sequencing was performed with immunoSEQ multiplex PCR; in TCRdb, only in-frame clones are kept and a portion is missing. The repertoire holds approximately 18,000 clones, with approximately 87% as singletons. The origin of this receptor is a middle-aged man in good health. The specimen sequenced was CD8+ T cells sorted from blood. V is TRBV28 and J is TRBJ1-5; weak D call: TRBD1 (6 bases). CDR3 in amino acids: CASSWDNGGVGSQPQHF. The CDR3 DNA reads TGTGCCAGCAGTTGGGACAACGGGGGCGTAGGGAGTCAGCCCCAGCATTTT.